Presented here are 11 T cell receptor beta chains from one specimen sequenced in a study of shared T cell receptors in the human thymus. Data came from immunoSEQ multiplex PCR; TCRdb stores just in-frame clones and leaves some out. In the table there are roughly 700,000 clones, 88% of which are singletons. These data also featured in a second study, about human thymus T cells.

Sequenced input: thymocytes. All receptors come from a boy under two years old with a congenital heart defect.

The chain joins TRBV27 to TRBJ2-7, with a weak D call TRBD2 (6 bases). The CDR3 covers 16 residues. V shed 5 bases and J shed 2 bases, with 19 bases lying between them. CDR1 is MNHEY, CDR2 SMNVEV, per germline (reference sequence). The CDR3 protein is CASSPSSSAITYEQYF. The CDR3 region has the DNA TGTGCCAGCAGTCCCTCCTCTAGCGCCATAACCTACGAGCAGTACTTC.

V is TRBV19 and J is TRBJ2-7, with 7 positions matching TRBD1. V gave up 1 base and J gave up 3 bases; unmatched junction bases: 9. Germline loops: CDR1 LNHDA, CDR2 SQIVND (reference sequence). The CDR3 runs 16 residues. The chain's CDR3 is CASSIVDRVAVYEQYF. In nucleotides, the CDR3 is TGTGCCAGTAGTATAGTAGACAGGGTGGCCGTCTACGAGCAGTACTTC.

The chain combines TRBV4-3 with TRBJ2-5; D is uncertain. V lost 0 bases and J 4 bases, leaving 6 bases between the germline ends. Germline V CDR1 and CDR2: LGHNA, YSLEER. This CDR3 has 13 residues. CDR3 nucleotide sequence: TGCGCCAGCAGCCAAGATGTCTCAGAGACCCAGTACTTC. This gives the protein CASSQDVSETQYF.

The V and J genes are TRBV5-1 and TRBJ2-7; maybe TRBD2 (5 bases). V was cut by 4 bases and J by 3 bases, with 14 bases left in between. This CDR3 comprises 14 residues. The germline V gene encodes CDR1 SGHRS and CDR2 YFSETQ. This chain's CDR3 is CASSKEERDYEQYF. The CDR3 region has the DNA TGCGCCAGCAGCAAGGAGGAACGAGACTACGAGCAGTACTTC.

The chain joins TRBV14 to TRBJ2-7; 8 positions agree with TRBD2. V was clipped by 4 bases and J by 2 bases; unmatched bases: 7. CDR1 SGHDN and CDR2 FVKESK come from the germline V gene. CDR3 length equals 15 residues. The CDR3 DNA reads as TGTGCCAGCAGCCCCACTAGCGGCGAAGCCTACGAGCAGTACTTC. Amino acid sequence: CASSPTSGEAYEQYF.

In DNA form, the CDR3 reads TGTGCCAGCAGTGAAGGAGAGCTAGGAGGTTACTTC. This translates into CASSEGELGGYF. The chain has TRBV6-1 and TRBJ2-5; D is perhaps TRBD2 (5 bases). Germline V CDR1 and CDR2: MNHNS, SASEGT. Trimming took 1 base from V and 14 from J, leaving 14 bases between them. The CDR3 totals 12 residues.

The chain joins TRBV12-2 to TRBJ2-7; the table's D call TRBD1 went unverified against the DNA. TRBV12-2 is tagged as a pseudogene. CDR3 size: 14 residues. For the CDR3, the DNA is TGTGCAAGTCGCTTCACAGGACAGACCTACGAGCAGTACTTC. Its protein product is CASRFTGQTYEQYF.

This chain joins TRBV27 and TRBJ2-1; a weak D match, TRBD2 (5 bases). The CDR3 is 14 amino acids. Trimming removed 5 bases from V and 3 bases from J, with 11 bases in between. Germline values: CDR1 MNHEY, CDR2 SMNVEV (reference sequence). The CDR3 coding sequence is TGTGCCAGCAGTACGAAGCGGAGCTACAATGAGCAGTTCTTC. Amino acid sequence: CASSTKRSYNEQFF.

This chain links TRBV9 with TRBJ2-3, with TRBD2 matching over 14 bases. This CDR3 is 14 amino acids long. V gave up 6 bases and J gave up 6 bases; unmatched junction bases: 3. Looked up from germline, CDR1 is SGDLS and CDR2 is YYNGEE. The CDR3 DNA is TGTGCCAGCAAGACTAGCGGGAGGGGGGATACGCAGTATTTT. Amino acids: CASKTSGRGDTQYF.

The chain links TRBV6-1 to TRBJ2-7; 8 positions match TRBD1. J lost 0 bases, V lost 2 bases, and 9 bases had no gene match. CDR1 MNHNS and CDR2 SASEGT come from the germline V gene. The CDR3 extends over 17 amino acids. The CDR3 DNA is TGTGCCAGCAGTGAACCCGGACAGGGAAGGTTCTCCTACGAGCAGTACTTC. It codes for CASSEPGQGRFSYEQYF.

This clone was counted a few times. The chain carries TRBV5-6 and TRBJ2-7, with TRBD1 matching over 8 bases. CDR3 length equals 14 residues. Germline V gene data show CDR1 as SGHDT and CDR2 as YYEEEE. V trimming: 1 base; J trimming: 7 bases; junction bases outside the gene matches: 7. The CDR3: CASSLFDRGGEQYF. CDR3 bases: TGTGCCAGCAGCTTGTTTGACAGGGGTGGGGAGCAGTACTTC.